Listed below are T cell receptor beta chains from one sample, sequenced in a study of control samples from healthy donors and cancer patients. Sequencing was performed with immunoSEQ multiplex PCR; in TCRdb, only in-frame clones are kept and a portion is missing. Altogether about 120,000 clones are present, roughly nine tenths being singletons, with the ten largest covering approximately 39%. Sequencing was performed on blood. The receptors stem from a man aged 50 to 59 in good health. The CDR3 runs from the conserved cysteine through the conserved F or W. The order of the fields is V gene, clone size, J gene, D gene, CDR3 protein, CDR3 DNA. D genes are given only for firm matches. Clone size is not always given. Where it is, it says once, few, many or a class for expanded clones.

v_call: TRBV5-1; clone_size: NA; j_call: TRBJ1-1; d_call: TRBD1; cdr3_aa: CASSPDRASNTEAFF; cdr3_nt: TGCGCCAGCAGCCCCGACAGGGCCTCAAACACTGAAGCTTTCTTT
v_call: TRBV3-1/TRBV3-2; clone_size: NA; j_call: TRBJ2-1; d_call: TRBD1; cdr3_aa: CASSPTGKVDEQFF; cdr3_nt: TGTGCCAGCAGCCCGACAGGGAAGGTAGATGAGCAGTTCTTC
v_call: TRBV5-4; clone_size: NA; j_call: TRBJ2-6; d_call: TRBD1; cdr3_aa: CASSAGTGSSGANVLTF; cdr3_nt: TGTGCCAGCAGCGCCGGGACAGGAAGCTCTGGGGCCAACGTCCTGACTTTC
v_call: TRBV6-6; clone_size: NA; j_call: TRBJ1-2; d_call: TRBD1; cdr3_aa: CASSRTGVNYGYTF; cdr3_nt: TGTGCCAGCAGTCGGACAGGGGTTAACTATGGCTACACCTTC
v_call: TRBV3-1/TRBV3-2; clone_size: NA; j_call: TRBJ2-1; d_call: NA; cdr3_aa: CASSHQYRDIRNNEQFF; cdr3_nt: TGTGCCAGCAGCCACCAGTACCGGGACATTCGGAACAATGAGCAGTTCTTC
v_call: TRBV11-2; clone_size: NA; j_call: TRBJ1-1; d_call: NA; cdr3_aa: CASKSLWTEAFF; cdr3_nt: TGTGCCAGCAAATCCCTGTGGACTGAAGCTTTCTTT
v_call: TRBV7-2; clone_size: NA; j_call: TRBJ1-5; d_call: NA; cdr3_aa: CASSLVGGAYSNQPQHF; cdr3_nt: TGTGCCAGCAGCTTAGTCGGCGGGGCCTATAGCAATCAGCCCCAGCATTTT
v_call: TRBV3-1/TRBV3-2; clone_size: NA; j_call: TRBJ2-7; d_call: NA; cdr3_aa: CASSPTGRGLGEQYF; cdr3_nt: TGTGCCAGCAGCCCCACTGGACGGGGTTTAGGCGAGCAGTACTTC
v_call: TRBV12-3/TRBV12-4; clone_size: NA; j_call: TRBJ1-2; d_call: NA; cdr3_aa: CATPGIYGYTF; cdr3_nt: TGTGCCACGCCGGGAATCTATGGCTACACCTTC
v_call: TRBV19; clone_size: NA; j_call: TRBJ1-5; d_call: NA; cdr3_aa: CASSITRYSNQPQHF; cdr3_nt: TGTGCCAGTAGTATAACCCGTTATAGCAATCAGCCCCAGCATTTT
v_call: TRBV6-5; clone_size: NA; j_call: TRBJ2-7; d_call: NA; cdr3_aa: CASSYGGAWESEQYF; cdr3_nt: TGTGCCAGCAGTTATGGGGGGGCATGGGAGAGTGAGCAGTACTTC
v_call: TRBV14; clone_size: NA; j_call: TRBJ2-4; d_call: TRBD2; cdr3_aa: CASSQWSGGANIQYF; cdr3_nt: TGTGCCAGCAGCCAATGGAGCGGGGGGGCGAACATTCAGTACTTC
v_call: TRBV11-2; clone_size: NA; j_call: TRBJ1-1; d_call: TRBD1; cdr3_aa: CASSTDRMNTEAFF; cdr3_nt: TGTGCCAGCAGCACGGACAGGATGAACACTGAAGCTTTCTTT
v_call: TRBV29-1; clone_size: NA; j_call: TRBJ2-1; d_call: TRBD1; cdr3_aa: CTFSEEGGEGGEQFF; cdr3_nt: TGCACCTTCTCCGAGGAAGGGGGCGAAGGGGGTGAGCAGTTCTTC
v_call: TRBV7-9; clone_size: NA; j_call: TRBJ2-1; d_call: TRBD2; cdr3_aa: CASSPSGGSSYNEQFF; cdr3_nt: TGTGCCAGCAGCCCTAGCGGGGGGAGCTCCTACAATGAGCAGTTCTTC
v_call: TRBV10-3; clone_size: NA; j_call: TRBJ2-1; d_call: TRBD2; cdr3_aa: CAISSRGGGDGEQFF; cdr3_nt: TGTGCCATCAGTTCCCGAGGCGGGGGGGATGGTGAGCAGTTCTTC
v_call: TRBV6-5; clone_size: NA; j_call: TRBJ1-6; d_call: NA; cdr3_aa: CASSYIPGTLNSPLHF; cdr3_nt: TGTGCCAGCAGTTACATTCCCGGGACACTTAATTCACCCCTCCACTTT
v_call: TRBV5-5; clone_size: NA; j_call: TRBJ2-3; d_call: NA; cdr3_aa: CASSLEGSGTDTQYF; cdr3_nt: TGTGCCAGCAGCTTGGAAGGGTCCGGCACAGATACGCAGTATTTT
v_call: TRBV16; clone_size: NA; j_call: TRBJ1-3; d_call: NA; cdr3_aa: CASSQFHGSGNTIYF; cdr3_nt: TGTGCCAGCAGCCAATTTCATGGTTCTGGAAACACCATATATTTT
v_call: TRBV3-1/TRBV3-2; clone_size: NA; j_call: TRBJ1-1; d_call: NA; cdr3_aa: CASSLSNTEAFF; cdr3_nt: TGTGCCAGCAGCCTCTCTAACACTGAAGCTTTCTTT
v_call: TRBV5-4; clone_size: NA; j_call: TRBJ2-5; d_call: TRBD2; cdr3_aa: CASSLDGGGAGGTQYF; cdr3_nt: TGTGCCAGCAGCTTGGACGGCGGGGGGGCCGGGGGGACCCAGTACTTC
v_call: TRBV7-8; clone_size: NA; j_call: TRBJ1-5; d_call: NA; cdr3_aa: CASSPGGSNQPQHF; cdr3_nt: TGTGCCAGCAGCCCCGGCGGAAGCAATCAGCCCCAGCATTTT
v_call: TRBV19; clone_size: NA; j_call: TRBJ2-5; d_call: NA; cdr3_aa: CASSFTAGRETQYF; cdr3_nt: TGTGCCAGTAGTTTTACAGCGGGTAGAGAGACCCAGTACTTC
v_call: TRBV19; clone_size: NA; j_call: TRBJ1-2; d_call: TRBD1; cdr3_aa: CASSIGSQGLGYTF; cdr3_nt: TGTGCCAGTAGTATAGGTTCACAGGGGCTTGGCTACACCTTC
v_call: TRBV29-1; clone_size: NA; j_call: TRBJ2-5; d_call: TRBD1; cdr3_aa: CSGGQGARETQYF; cdr3_nt: TGCAGCGGCGGGCAGGGGGCGAGAGAGACCCAGTACTTC
v_call: TRBV5-1; clone_size: NA; j_call: TRBJ2-6; d_call: NA; cdr3_aa: CASTTLTPGANVLTF; cdr3_nt: TGCGCCAGCACCACTCTGACACCTGGGGCCAACGTCCTGACTTTC
v_call: TRBV6-6; clone_size: NA; j_call: TRBJ2-5; d_call: NA; cdr3_aa: CASSQAPGTQQETQYF; cdr3_nt: TGTGCCAGCAGCCAGGCCCCGGGGACACAACAAGAGACCCAGTACTTC
v_call: TRBV19; clone_size: NA; j_call: TRBJ2-7; d_call: TRBD2; cdr3_aa: CASSMGLAESYEQYF; cdr3_nt: TGTGCCAGTAGTATGGGACTAGCGGAGAGCTACGAGCAGTACTTC
v_call: TRBV5-1; clone_size: once; j_call: TRBJ2-5; d_call: NA; cdr3_aa: CASSLAQGRQTQYF; cdr3_nt: TGCGCCAGCAGCTTGGCACAGGGAAGACAGACCCAGTACTTC
v_call: TRBV12-2; clone_size: NA; j_call: TRBJ2-7; d_call: NA; cdr3_aa: CASRYPGQGSSYEQYF; cdr3_nt: TGTGCAAGTCGCTACCCGGGACAGGGTAGCTCCTACGAGCAGTACTTC
v_call: TRBV5-1; clone_size: few; j_call: TRBJ2-7; d_call: TRBD2; cdr3_aa: CASSRSSGRSYEQYF; cdr3_nt: TGCGCCAGCAGCCGCTCTAGCGGGAGGTCCTACGAGCAGTACTTC
v_call: TRBV6-5; clone_size: once; j_call: TRBJ2-7; d_call: NA; cdr3_aa: CASSPRDGKEQYF; cdr3_nt: TGTGCCAGCAGCCCCAGGGACGGGAAGGAGCAGTACTTC
v_call: TRBV27; clone_size: NA; j_call: TRBJ1-1; d_call: NA; cdr3_aa: CASSLKSAGLGTEAFF; cdr3_nt: TGTGCCAGCAGTTTAAAGTCGGCGGGGTTGGGCACTGAAGCTTTCTTT
v_call: TRBV11-2; clone_size: NA; j_call: TRBJ1-2; d_call: TRBD1; cdr3_aa: CASSSPGQGFGYTF; cdr3_nt: TGTGCCAGCAGCAGCCCCGGACAGGGTTTTGGCTACACCTTC
v_call: TRBV10-3; clone_size: NA; j_call: TRBJ2-7; d_call: NA; cdr3_aa: CAISGSLSYEQYF; cdr3_nt: TGTGCCATCAGTGGTTCCCTGTCCTACGAGCAGTACTTC
v_call: TRBV27; clone_size: NA; j_call: TRBJ1-6; d_call: NA; cdr3_aa: CASSLGLTVDGSPLHF; cdr3_nt: TGTGCCAGCAGTTTAGGACTCACGGTGGACGGTTCACCCCTCCACTTT
v_call: TRBV9; clone_size: NA; j_call: TRBJ1-1; d_call: TRBD1; cdr3_aa: CASSVAGGALTEMNTEAFF; cdr3_nt: TGTGCCAGCAGCGTGGCAGGGGGTGCCCTAACTGAAATGAACACTGAAGCTTTCTTT
v_call: TRBV2; clone_size: NA; j_call: TRBJ1-2; d_call: NA; cdr3_aa: CASSLTGNYGYTF; cdr3_nt: TGTGCCAGCAGCTTAACCGGGAACTATGGCTACACCTTC
v_call: TRBV6-2/TRBV6-3; clone_size: NA; j_call: TRBJ1-2; d_call: NA; cdr3_aa: CASSYRGTFGYTF; cdr3_nt: TGTGCCAGCAGTTACCGAGGGACATTTGGCTACACCTTC
v_call: TRBV11-2; clone_size: NA; j_call: TRBJ1-1; d_call: NA; cdr3_aa: CASSRGGTEAFF; cdr3_nt: TGTGCCAGCAGCAGGGGGGGCACTGAAGCTTTCTTT
v_call: TRBV5-1; clone_size: NA; j_call: TRBJ2-7; d_call: NA; cdr3_aa: CASSLAGVEWDEQYF; cdr3_nt: TGCGCCAGCAGCTTGGCGGGGGTCGAGTGGGACGAGCAGTACTTC
v_call: TRBV5-1; clone_size: NA; j_call: TRBJ1-1; d_call: NA; cdr3_aa: CASSLGSSRSEAFF; cdr3_nt: TGCGCCAGCAGCTTGGGATCGAGCCGGTCCGAAGCTTTCTTT
v_call: TRBV11-2; clone_size: NA; j_call: TRBJ2-2; d_call: NA; cdr3_aa: CASTSEINTGELFF; cdr3_nt: TGTGCCAGCACGTCAGAGATAAACACCGGGGAGCTGTTTTTT
v_call: TRBV10-2; clone_size: NA; j_call: TRBJ2-7; d_call: NA; cdr3_aa: CASSEPRGISYEQYF; cdr3_nt: TGCGCCAGCAGTGAGCCCCGGGGGATCTCCTACGAGCAGTACTTC
v_call: TRBV2; clone_size: NA; j_call: TRBJ2-6; d_call: NA; cdr3_aa: CASSEGRNSGANVLTF; cdr3_nt: TGTGCCAGCAGTGAAGGGCGGAACTCTGGGGCCAACGTCCTGACTTTC
v_call: TRBV6-5; clone_size: NA; j_call: TRBJ1-2; d_call: NA; cdr3_aa: CASRLPDRGYTF; cdr3_nt: TGTGCCAGCAGGTTACCCGACCGTGGCTACACCTTC
v_call: TRBV19; clone_size: NA; j_call: TRBJ1-2; d_call: NA; cdr3_aa: CASSLFRPGQLDYGYTF; cdr3_nt: TGTGCCAGTAGTCTTTTTCGCCCCGGACAGCTTGACTATGGCTACACCTTC
v_call: TRBV5-8; clone_size: NA; j_call: TRBJ1-1; d_call: NA; cdr3_aa: CASSLRGDGVKAFF; cdr3_nt: TGTGCCAGCAGCTTGAGAGGGGACGGGGTTAAAGCTTTCTTT
v_call: TRBV19; clone_size: NA; j_call: TRBJ1-2; d_call: NA; cdr3_aa: CASSPRPGENYGYTF; cdr3_nt: TGTGCCAGTAGCCCAAGACCCGGAGAAAACTATGGCTACACCTTC
v_call: TRBV19; clone_size: NA; j_call: TRBJ1-2; d_call: TRBD1; cdr3_aa: CASSDPRGLNYGYTF; cdr3_nt: TGTGCCAGTAGTGATCCCAGGGGGCTCAACTATGGCTACACCTTC
v_call: TRBV7-8; clone_size: NA; j_call: TRBJ1-1; d_call: TRBD1; cdr3_aa: CASSSPAGGNTEAFF; cdr3_nt: TGTGCCAGCAGCTCACCGGCAGGGGGGAACACTGAAGCTTTCTTT
v_call: TRBV6-1; clone_size: NA; j_call: TRBJ2-3; d_call: TRBD2; cdr3_aa: CASSAVGLAGFTDTQYF; cdr3_nt: TGTGCCAGCAGTGCAGTAGGACTAGCGGGTTTCACAGATACGCAGTATTTT
v_call: TRBV18; clone_size: NA; j_call: TRBJ1-3; d_call: NA; cdr3_aa: CASSPGQTRSGNTIYF; cdr3_nt: TGTGCCAGCTCACCCGGACAGACCCGCTCTGGAAACACCATATATTTT